This is a list of T cell receptor beta chains from one sample in a study of blood T cell repertoires in COVID-19. Method: immunoSEQ multiplex PCR; TCRdb's copy keeps in-frame clones and lacks some. The table lists around 63,000 clones, more than 60% of them singletons. The specimen sequenced was peripheral blood. The receptor set was obtained from a woman aged 45-65 years with active or convalescent COVID-19. CDR3s leave out the opening cysteine and the closing phenylalanine or tryptophan. Each record gives: J gene, V gene, CDR3 protein.

TRBJ1-5,TRBV6-1,ASSEPTGNQPQH
TRBJ1-3,TRBV28,ASTQSQGAAGNTIY
TRBJ2-3,TRBV15,ATSREGTSGRPYTDTQY
TRBJ2-5,TRBV20-1,SASKQQETQY
TRBJ1-2,TRBV6-6,ASREGNYGYT
TRBJ2-7,TRBV6-2/TRBV6-3,ASSWLGSQNEQY
TRBJ2-4,TRBV5-4,ASSLRTPGGNIQY
TRBJ1-2,TRBV11-2,ASSSQIGQGDGGYT
TRBJ2-5,TRBV5-1,ASSFAGQEETQY
TRBJ2-1,TRBV7-9,ASSLVTGTGGF
TRBJ2-5,TRBV29-1,SVVSEGETQY
TRBJ2-7,TRBV6-5,ASRETGVSYEQY
TRBJ2-1,TRBV19,ASTRSTSAVGEQF
TRBJ2-7,TRBV6-1,ASSTGLFYEQY
TRBJ2-7,TRBV5-5,ASTQGTIGEQY
TRBJ2-5,TRBV6-5,ASSYSGGRETQY
TRBJ2-2,TRBV9,ASSLQAGANTGELF
TRBJ2-2,TRBV7-9,ASGTSGLAGAGELF
TRBJ2-1,TRBV5-8,ASSPLREQF
TRBJ1-1,TRBV7-2,ASSPRGIRNTEAF
TRBJ2-1,TRBV2,ASSGGWRVNEQF
TRBJ2-3,TRBV2,ASRAGGGDTQY
TRBJ1-3,TRBV10-3,AISARESSGNTIY
TRBJ1-3,TRBV15,ATSRENGGKVSGNTIY
TRBJ2-7,TRBV10-1,ASSPTSNEQY
TRBJ2-7,TRBV5-1,ASRRTGPSYEQY
TRBJ1-1,TRBV2,ASTARDWNTEAF
TRBJ2-3,TRBV4-1,ASSQDSSFLADTQY
TRBJ1-5,TRBV24-1,ATSDDSGNQPQH
TRBJ2-1,TRBV7-9,ASSPRYEQF
TRBJ1-3,TRBV5-6,ASSFRQGAQGNTIY
TRBJ1-4,TRBV30,AWSRQGLREKLF
TRBJ1-5,TRBV19,ATSPGQGVQH
TRBJ2-1,TRBV6-7,ASIKRLQGSYNEQF
TRBJ2-7,TRBV7-2,ASSQLAGYEQY
TRBJ2-3,TRBV6-5,ASTRGGVTDTQY
TRBJ2-7,TRBV4-1,ASSQKWDRVLEQY
TRBJ2-5,TRBV18,ASSPRAGDEETQY
TRBJ2-1,TRBV7-8,ASSLALEAGGQF
TRBJ2-3,TRBV7-2,ASSSSGRALDTQY
TRBJ1-3,TRBV11-2,ASSFLTPGQGGNTIY
TRBJ1-5,TRBV30,AWSHQGTQPQH
TRBJ1-6,TRBV7-6,ASSRQQGINSPLH
TRBJ2-5,TRBV6-6,ASSYWQGETQY
TRBJ1-4,TRBV10-3,AISEGRAHNEKLF
TRBJ2-1,TRBV7-2,ASSAPSTLRTNRYNEQF
TRBJ1-4,TRBV5-1,ASSSQGSGEKLF
TRBJ2-1,TRBV30,AWSHRARYEQF
TRBJ2-1,TRBV5-1,ASSLAGTSGLNEQF
TRBJ1-5,TRBV6-5,ASRRTGDQPQH
TRBJ1-1,TRBV18,ASSIQGRTAEAF
TRBJ2-5,TRBV28,ASSPAGQETQY
TRBJ2-4,TRBV2,ASSRAGGPENIQY
TRBJ2-1,TRBV11-2,ASSFPGEQF
TRBJ2-7,TRBV7-9,ASSLAGEDYEQY
TRBJ1-1,TRBV19,ASSADSFENTEAF
TRBJ1-5,TRBV30,AWTRGNQPQH
TRBJ2-1,TRBV19,ASSNRVGEQF
TRBJ2-5,TRBV3-1/TRBV3-2,ATRGGGETQY